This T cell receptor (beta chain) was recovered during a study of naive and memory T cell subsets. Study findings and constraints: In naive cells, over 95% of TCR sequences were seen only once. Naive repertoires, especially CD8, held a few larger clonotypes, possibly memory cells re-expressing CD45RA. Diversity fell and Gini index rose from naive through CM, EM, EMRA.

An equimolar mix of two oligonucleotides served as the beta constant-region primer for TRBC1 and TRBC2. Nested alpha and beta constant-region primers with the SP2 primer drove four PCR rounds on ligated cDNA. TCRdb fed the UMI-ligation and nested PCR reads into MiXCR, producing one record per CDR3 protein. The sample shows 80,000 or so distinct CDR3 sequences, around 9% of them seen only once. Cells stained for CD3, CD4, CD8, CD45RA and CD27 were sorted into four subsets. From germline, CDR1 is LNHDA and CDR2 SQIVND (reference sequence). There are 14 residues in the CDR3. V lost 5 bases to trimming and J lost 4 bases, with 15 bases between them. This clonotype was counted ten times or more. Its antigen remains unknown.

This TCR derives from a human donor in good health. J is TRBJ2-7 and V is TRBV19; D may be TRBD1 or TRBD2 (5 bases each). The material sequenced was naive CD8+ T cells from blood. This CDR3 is CASSPKGRRYEQYF. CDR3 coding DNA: TGTGCCAGTAGTCCCAAGGGGAGAAGATACGAGCAGTACTTC.